This TCR beta chain was recorded in a study of blood T cell repertoires in COVID-19. The CDR3 loop spans 16 amino acids. With V trimmed by 3 bases and J by 3 bases, 11 bases remained unmatched. Germline values: CDR1 LGHDT, CDR2 YNNKEL (reference sequence). Sequenced by immunoSEQ multiplex PCR; TCRdb stores in-frame clones only, minus some. The table has over 200,000 clones, 88% seen once. Sequencing was performed on peripheral blood. The chain recombines TRBV3-1 (or the pseudogene TRBV3-2) with TRBJ2-7; TRBD1 agrees at 7 bases. The origin of this receptor is a human donor in a cohort sampled during active COVID-19. CDR3 DNA sequence: TGTGCCAGCAGCCAGGGTCCGGGACAGACATTCTACGAGCAGTACTTC. This codes for CASSQGPGQTFYEQYF.